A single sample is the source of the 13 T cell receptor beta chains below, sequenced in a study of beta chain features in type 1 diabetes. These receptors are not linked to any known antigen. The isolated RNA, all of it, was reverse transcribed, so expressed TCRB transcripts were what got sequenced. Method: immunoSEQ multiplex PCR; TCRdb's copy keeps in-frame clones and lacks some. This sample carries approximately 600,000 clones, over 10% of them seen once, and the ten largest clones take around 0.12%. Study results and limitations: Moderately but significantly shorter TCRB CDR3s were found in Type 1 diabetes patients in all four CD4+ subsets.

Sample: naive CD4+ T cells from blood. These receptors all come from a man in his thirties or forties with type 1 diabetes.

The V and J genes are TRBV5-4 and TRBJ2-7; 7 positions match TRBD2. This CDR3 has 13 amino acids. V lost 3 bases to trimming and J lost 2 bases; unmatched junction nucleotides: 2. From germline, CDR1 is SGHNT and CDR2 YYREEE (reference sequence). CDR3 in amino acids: CASSSSGTYEQYF. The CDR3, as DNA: TGTGCCAGCAGCTCTAGCGGAACCTACGAGCAGTACTTC.

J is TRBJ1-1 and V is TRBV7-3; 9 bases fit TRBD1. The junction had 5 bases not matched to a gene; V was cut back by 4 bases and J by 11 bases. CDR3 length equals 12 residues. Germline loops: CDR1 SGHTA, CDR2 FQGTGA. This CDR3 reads CASSSYRGQAFF. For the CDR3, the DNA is TGTGCCAGCAGCTCCTACAGGGGGCAGGCTTTCTTT.

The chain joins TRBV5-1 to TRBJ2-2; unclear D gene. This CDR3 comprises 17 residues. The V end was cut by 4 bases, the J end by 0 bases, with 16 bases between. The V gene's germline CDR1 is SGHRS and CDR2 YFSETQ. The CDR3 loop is CASSQDPTVSNTGELFF. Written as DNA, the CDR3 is TGCGCCAGCAGCCAGGACCCAACAGTGTCGAACACCGGGGAGCTGTTTTTT.

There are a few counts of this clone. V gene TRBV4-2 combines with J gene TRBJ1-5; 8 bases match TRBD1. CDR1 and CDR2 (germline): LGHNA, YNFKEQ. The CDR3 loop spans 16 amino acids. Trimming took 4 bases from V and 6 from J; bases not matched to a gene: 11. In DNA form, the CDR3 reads TGTGCCAGCAGCCGAGCACCCAGGGGGCGAGGTCAGCCCCAGCATTTT. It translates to CASSRAPRGRGQPQHF.

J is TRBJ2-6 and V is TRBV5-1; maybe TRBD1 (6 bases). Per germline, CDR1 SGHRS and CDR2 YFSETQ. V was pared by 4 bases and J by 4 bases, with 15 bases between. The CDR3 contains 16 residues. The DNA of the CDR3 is TGCGCCAGCAGCCAAAATACAGGGTCCGGGGCCAACGTCCTGACTTTC. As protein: CASSQNTGSGANVLTF.

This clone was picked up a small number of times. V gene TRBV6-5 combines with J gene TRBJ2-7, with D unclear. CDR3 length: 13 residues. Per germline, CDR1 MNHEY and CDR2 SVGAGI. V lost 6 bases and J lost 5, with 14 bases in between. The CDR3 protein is CASSRTRSDEQYF. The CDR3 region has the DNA TGTGCCAGCAGCCGAACCCGGAGCGACGAGCAGTACTTC.

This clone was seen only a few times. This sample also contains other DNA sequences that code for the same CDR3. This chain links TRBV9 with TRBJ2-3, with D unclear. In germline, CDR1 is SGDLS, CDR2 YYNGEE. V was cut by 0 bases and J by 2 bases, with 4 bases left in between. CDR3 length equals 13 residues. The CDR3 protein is CASSVALTDTQYF. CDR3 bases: TGTGCCAGCAGCGTAGCTCTCACAGATACGCAGTATTTT.

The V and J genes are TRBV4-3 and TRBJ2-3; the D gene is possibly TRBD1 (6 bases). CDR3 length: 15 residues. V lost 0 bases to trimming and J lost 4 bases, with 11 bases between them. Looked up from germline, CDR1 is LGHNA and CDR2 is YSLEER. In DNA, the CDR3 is TGCGCCAGCAGCCAAGAAAAAGGGGGTGCAGATACGCAGTATTTT. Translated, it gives CASSQEKGGADTQYF.

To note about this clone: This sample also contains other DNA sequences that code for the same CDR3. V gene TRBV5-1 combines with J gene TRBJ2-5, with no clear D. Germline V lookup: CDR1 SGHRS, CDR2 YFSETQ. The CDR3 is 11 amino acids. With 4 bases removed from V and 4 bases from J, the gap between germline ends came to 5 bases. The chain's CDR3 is CASSGGETQYF. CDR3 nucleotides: TGCGCCAGCAGCGGTGGAGAGACCCAGTACTTC. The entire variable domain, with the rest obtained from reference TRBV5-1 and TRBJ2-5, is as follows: KAGVTQTPRYLIKTRGQQVTLSCSPISGHRSVSWYQQTPGQGLQFLFEYFSETQRNKGNFPGRFSGRQFSNSRSEMNVSTLELGDSALYLCASSGGETQYFGPGTRLLVL.

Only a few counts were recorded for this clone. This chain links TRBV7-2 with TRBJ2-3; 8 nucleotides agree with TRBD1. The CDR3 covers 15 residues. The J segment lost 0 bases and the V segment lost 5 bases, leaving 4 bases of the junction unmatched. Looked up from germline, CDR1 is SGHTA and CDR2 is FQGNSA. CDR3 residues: CASSRTGWSTDTQYF. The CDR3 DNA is TGTGCCAGCAGCAGGACAGGGTGGAGCACAGATACGCAGTATTTT.

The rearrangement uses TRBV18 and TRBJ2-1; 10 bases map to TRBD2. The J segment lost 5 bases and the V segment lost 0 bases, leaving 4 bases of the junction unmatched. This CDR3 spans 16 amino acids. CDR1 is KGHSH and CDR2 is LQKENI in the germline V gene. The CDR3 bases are TGTGCCAGCTCACCACCAAGCGGGGGGGAGGACAATGAGCAGTTCTTC. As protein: CASSPPSGGEDNEQFF.

The CDR3 nucleotides are TGCGCCAGCAGCCAAGAAAGAGGGAATCAGCCCCAGCATTTT. It yields the protein CASSQERGNQPQHF. The chain combines TRBV4-3 with TRBJ1-5; D not resolved. CDR1 and CDR2 from the germline V gene are LGHNA and YSLEER. This CDR3 is 14 amino acids long. Trimming removed 0 bases from V and 4 bases from J, with 7 bases in between.

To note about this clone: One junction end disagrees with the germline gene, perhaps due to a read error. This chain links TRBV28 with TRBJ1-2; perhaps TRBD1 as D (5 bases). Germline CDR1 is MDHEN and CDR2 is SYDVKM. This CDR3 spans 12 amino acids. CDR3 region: CASRSRDYGYTF. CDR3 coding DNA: TGTGCCAGCAGATCAAGGGACTACGGCTACACCTTC.